The sequence of this TCR beta chain was determined in a study of blood T cells in healthy people across ages. This CDR3 comprises 15 residues. Per germline, CDR1 PRHDT and CDR2 FYEKMQ (reference sequence). The V end lost 2 bases, the J end lost 7 bases, and 17 bases lay between the germline ends. Each sample yielded at least 6 micrograms of PBMC total RNA. Study outcomes and limitations: Investigators treated diversity estimates from one million T cells as underestimates.

The second PCR ran roughly 6 to 12 cycles with a sample-barcoded 5' primer and J-beta primers. The authors tagged each cDNA molecule using a template-switch adaptor with 12 random nucleotides. A single record per CDR3 protein comes from TCRdb applying MiXCR to the 5' RACE reads. The data contain 760,000 or so distinct CDR3 sequences, approximately 25% of them singletons. Comments on this clonotype: The antigen remains unidentified.

These sequences were also reported in another study, on T cells of mothers and their children.

Sequencing used blood. The chain uses TRBV13 and TRBJ2-5; the D gene could be TRBD1 or TRBD2 (6 bases each). The sequence was collected from a boy aged 5-17 years in good health. The CDR3 here is CASSLLLPEGGTQYF. In nucleotides, the CDR3 is TGTGCCAGCAGCTTACTACTACCCGAGGGGGGGACCCAGTACTTC.